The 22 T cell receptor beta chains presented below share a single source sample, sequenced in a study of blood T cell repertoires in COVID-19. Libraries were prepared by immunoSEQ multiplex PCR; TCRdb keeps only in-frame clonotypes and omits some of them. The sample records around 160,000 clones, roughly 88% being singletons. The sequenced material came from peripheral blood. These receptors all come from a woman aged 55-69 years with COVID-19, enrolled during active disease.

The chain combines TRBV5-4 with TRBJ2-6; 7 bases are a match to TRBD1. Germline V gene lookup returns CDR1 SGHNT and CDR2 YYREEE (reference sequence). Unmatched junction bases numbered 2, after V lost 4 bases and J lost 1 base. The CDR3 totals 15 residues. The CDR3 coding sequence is TGTGCCAGCAGCCAACAGGGGTCTGGGGCCAACGTCCTGACTTTC. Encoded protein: CASSQQGSGANVLTF.

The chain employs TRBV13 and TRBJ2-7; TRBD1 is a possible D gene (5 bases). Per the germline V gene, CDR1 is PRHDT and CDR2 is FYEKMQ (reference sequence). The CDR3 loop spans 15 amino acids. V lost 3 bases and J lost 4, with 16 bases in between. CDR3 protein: CASSLAGGRAYEQYF. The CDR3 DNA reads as TGTGCCAGCAGCTTGGCCGGTGGCAGGGCGTACGAGCAGTACTTC. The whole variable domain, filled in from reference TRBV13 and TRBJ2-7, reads AAGVIQSPRHLIKEKRETATLKCYPIPRHDTVYWYQQGPGQDPQFLISFYEKMQSDKGSIPDRFSAQQFSDYHSELNMSSLELGDSALYFCASSLAGGRAYEQYFGPGTRLTVT.

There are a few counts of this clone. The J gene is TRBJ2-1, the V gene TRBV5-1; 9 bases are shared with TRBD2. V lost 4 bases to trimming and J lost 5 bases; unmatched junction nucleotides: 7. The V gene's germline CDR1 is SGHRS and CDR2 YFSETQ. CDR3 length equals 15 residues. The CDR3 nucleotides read TGCGCCAGCAGCCAAGTTAAGCGGGGGGACAATGAGCAGTTCTTC. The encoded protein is CASSQVKRGDNEQFF.

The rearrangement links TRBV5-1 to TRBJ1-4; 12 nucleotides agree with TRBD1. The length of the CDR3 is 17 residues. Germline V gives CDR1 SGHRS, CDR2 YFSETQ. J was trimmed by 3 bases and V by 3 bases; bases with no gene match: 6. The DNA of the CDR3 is TGCGCCAGCAGCTGGGGACAGGGGGCACTGGCTAATGAAAAACTGTTTTTT. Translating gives CASSWGQGALANEKLFF.

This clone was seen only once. CDR3 protein: CASSPGTGVGYTF. CDR3 coding DNA: TGTGCCAGCAGCCCAGGGACAGGGGTTGGCTACACCTTC. This chain joins TRBV28 and TRBJ1-2, with 10 bases that match TRBD1. Germline trimming cut 6 bases from V and 7 bases from J; bases unmatched to any gene: 5. Germline assignment: CDR1 MDHEN and CDR2 SYDVKM. This CDR3 has 13 amino acids.

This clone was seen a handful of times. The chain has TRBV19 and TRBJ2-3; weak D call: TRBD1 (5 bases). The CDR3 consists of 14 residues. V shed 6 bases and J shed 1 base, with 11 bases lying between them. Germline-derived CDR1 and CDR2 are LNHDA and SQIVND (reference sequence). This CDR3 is CASSPSQGTDTQYF. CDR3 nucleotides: TGTGCCAGTAGCCCCTCACAGGGCACAGATACGCAGTATTTT.

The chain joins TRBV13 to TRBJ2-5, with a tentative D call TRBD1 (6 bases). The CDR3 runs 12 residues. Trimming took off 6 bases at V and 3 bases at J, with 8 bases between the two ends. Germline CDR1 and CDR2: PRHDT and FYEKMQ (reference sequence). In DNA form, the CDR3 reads TGTGCCAGCAGACAGGGAGAAGAGACCCAGTACTTC. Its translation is CASRQGEETQYF.

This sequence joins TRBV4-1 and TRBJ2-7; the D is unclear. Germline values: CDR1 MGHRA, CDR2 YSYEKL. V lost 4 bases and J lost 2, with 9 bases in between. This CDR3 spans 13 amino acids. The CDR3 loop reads CASSPSSTYEQYF. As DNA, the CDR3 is TGCGCCAGCAGCCCCTCTTCTACCTACGAGCAGTACTTC.

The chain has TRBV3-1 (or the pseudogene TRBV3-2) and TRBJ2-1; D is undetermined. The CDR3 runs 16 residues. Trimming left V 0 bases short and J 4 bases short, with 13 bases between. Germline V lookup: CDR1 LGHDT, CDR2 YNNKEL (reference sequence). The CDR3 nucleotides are TGTGCCAGCAGCCAAGATACAGTCGTTGTGTACAATGAGCAGTTCTTC. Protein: CASSQDTVVVYNEQFF.

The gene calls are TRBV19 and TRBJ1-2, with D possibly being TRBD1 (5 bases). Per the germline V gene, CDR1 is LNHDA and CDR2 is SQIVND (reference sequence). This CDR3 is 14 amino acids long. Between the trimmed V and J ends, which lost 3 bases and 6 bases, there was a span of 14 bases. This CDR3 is CASSIGGRPDGYTF. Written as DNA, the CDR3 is TGTGCCAGTAGTATCGGGGGTCGACCGGATGGCTACACCTTC. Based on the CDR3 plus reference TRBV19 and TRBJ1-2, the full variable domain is DGGITQSPKYLFRKEGQNVTLSCEQNLNHDAMYWYRQDPGQGLRLIYYSQIVNDFQKGDIAEGYSVSREKKESFPLTVTSAQKNPTAFYLCASSIGGRPDGYTFGSGTRLTVV.

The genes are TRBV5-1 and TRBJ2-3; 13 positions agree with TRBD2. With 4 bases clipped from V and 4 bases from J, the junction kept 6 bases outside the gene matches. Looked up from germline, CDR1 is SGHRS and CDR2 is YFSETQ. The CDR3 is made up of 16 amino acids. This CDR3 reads CASSNGLAGAADTQYF. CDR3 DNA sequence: TGCGCCAGCAGCAACGGACTAGCGGGGGCCGCAGATACGCAGTATTTT.

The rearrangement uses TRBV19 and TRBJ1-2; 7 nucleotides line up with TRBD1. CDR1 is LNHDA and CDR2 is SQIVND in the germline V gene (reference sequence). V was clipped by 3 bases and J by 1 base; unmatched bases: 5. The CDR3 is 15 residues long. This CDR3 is CASSMMGQYNYGYTF. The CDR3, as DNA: TGTGCCAGTAGTATGATGGGACAGTATAACTATGGCTACACCTTC. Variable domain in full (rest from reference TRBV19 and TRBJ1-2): DGGITQSPKYLFRKEGQNVTLSCEQNLNHDAMYWYRQDPGQGLRLIYYSQIVNDFQKGDIAEGYSVSREKKESFPLTVTSAQKNPTAFYLCASSMMGQYNYGYTFGSGTRLTVV.

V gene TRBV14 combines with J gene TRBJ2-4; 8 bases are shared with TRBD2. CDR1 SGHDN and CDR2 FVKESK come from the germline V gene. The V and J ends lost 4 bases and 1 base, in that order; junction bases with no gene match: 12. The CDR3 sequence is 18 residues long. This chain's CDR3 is CASSPGRGAGNAKNIQYF. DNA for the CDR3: TGTGCCAGCAGCCCGGGGCGGGGGGCCGGGAACGCCAAAAACATTCAGTACTTC.

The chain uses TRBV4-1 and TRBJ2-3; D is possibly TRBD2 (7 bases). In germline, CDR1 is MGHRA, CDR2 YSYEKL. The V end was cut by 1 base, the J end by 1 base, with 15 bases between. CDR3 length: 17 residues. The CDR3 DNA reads TGCGCCAGCAGCCAAGTAGGGCGGGGGCGCGGCACAGATACGCAGTATTTT. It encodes CASSQVGRGRGTDTQYF.

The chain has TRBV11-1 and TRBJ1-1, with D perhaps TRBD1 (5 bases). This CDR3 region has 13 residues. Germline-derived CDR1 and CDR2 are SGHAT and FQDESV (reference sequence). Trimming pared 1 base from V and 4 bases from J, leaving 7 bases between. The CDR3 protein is CASSLGRATEAFF. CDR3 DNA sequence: TGTGCCAGCAGCTTAGGCAGGGCCACTGAAGCTTTCTTT.

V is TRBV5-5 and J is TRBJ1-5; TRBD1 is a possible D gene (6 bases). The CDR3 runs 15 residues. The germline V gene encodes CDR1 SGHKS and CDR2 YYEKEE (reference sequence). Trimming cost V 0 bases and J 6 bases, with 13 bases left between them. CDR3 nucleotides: TGTGCCAGCAGCTTGGACGCAGGGGCTGTTCAGCCCCAGCATTTT. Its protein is CASSLDAGAVQPQHF.

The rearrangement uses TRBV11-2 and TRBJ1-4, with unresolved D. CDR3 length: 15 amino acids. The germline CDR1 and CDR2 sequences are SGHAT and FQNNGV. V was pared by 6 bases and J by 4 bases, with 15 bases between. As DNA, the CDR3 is TGTGCCAGCAGTCAGATCGGAGGATATAATGAAAAACTGTTTTTT. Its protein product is CASSQIGGYNEKLFF.

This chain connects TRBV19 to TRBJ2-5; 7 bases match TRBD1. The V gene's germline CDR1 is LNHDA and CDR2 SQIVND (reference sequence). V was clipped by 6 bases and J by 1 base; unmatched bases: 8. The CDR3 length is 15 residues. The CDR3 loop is CASRENRDSQETQYF. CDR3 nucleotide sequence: TGTGCCAGTAGAGAAAACCGGGACAGCCAAGAGACCCAGTACTTC.

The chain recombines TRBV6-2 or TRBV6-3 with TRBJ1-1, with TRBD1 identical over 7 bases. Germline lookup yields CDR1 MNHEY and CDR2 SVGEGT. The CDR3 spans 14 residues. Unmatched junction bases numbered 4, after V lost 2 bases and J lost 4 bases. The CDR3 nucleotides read TGTGCCAGCAGTTACGAGGGGGCGATCACTGAAGCTTTCTTT. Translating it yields CASSYEGAITEAFF.

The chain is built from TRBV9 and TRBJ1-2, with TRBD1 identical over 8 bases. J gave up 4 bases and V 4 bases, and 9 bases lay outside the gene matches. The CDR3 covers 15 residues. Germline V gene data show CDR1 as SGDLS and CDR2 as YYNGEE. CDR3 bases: TGTGCCAGCAGCCTTAGGGCAGGGGGCACCTATGGCTACACCTTC. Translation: CASSLRAGGTYGYTF.

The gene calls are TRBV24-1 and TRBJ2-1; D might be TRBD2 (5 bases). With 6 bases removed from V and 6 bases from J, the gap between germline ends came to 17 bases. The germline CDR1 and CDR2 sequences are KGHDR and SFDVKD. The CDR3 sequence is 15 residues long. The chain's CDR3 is CATSYSRRGSNEQFF. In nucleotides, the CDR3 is TGTGCCACCAGTTATAGTCGGAGAGGGAGCAATGAGCAGTTCTTC.

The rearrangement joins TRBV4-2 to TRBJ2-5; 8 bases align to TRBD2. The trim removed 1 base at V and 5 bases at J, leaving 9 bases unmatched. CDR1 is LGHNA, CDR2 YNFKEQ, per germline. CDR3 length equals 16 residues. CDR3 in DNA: TGTGCCAGCAGCCAAGCGGGGGGGGCAGGGACGGAGACCCAGTACTTC. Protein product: CASSQAGGAGTETQYF.